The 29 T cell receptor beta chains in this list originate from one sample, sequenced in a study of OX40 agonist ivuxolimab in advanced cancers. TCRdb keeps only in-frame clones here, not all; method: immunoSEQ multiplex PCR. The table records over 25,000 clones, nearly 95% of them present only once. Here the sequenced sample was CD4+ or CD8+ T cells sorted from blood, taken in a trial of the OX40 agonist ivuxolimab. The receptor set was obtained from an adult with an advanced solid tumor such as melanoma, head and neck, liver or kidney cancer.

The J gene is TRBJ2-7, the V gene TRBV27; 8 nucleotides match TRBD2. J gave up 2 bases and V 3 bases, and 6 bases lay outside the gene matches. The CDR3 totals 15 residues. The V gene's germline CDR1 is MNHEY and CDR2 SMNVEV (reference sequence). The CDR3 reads CASSFGAGVAYEQYF. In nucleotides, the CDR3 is TGTGCCAGCAGTTTCGGAGCGGGGGTCGCCTACGAGCAGTACTTC.

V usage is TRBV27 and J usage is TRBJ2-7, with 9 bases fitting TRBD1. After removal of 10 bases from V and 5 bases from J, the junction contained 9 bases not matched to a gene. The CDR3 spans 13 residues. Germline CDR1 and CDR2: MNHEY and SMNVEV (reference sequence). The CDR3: CATLGTGMNEQYF. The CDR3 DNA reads TGTGCCACCCTTGGGACAGGGATGAACGAGCAGTACTTC.

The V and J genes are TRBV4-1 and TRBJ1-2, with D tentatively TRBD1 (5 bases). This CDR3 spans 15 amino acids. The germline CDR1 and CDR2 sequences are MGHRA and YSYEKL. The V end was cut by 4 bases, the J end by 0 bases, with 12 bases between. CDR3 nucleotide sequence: TGCGCCAGCAGCCTTCAGGACACCTCTAACTATGGCTACACCTTC. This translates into CASSLQDTSNYGYTF.

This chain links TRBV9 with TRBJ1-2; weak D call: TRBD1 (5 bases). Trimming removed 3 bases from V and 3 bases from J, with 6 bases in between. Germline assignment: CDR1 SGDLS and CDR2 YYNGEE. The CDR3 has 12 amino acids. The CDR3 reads CASSGGDYGYTF. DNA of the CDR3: TGTGCCAGCAGCGGGGGCGACTATGGCTACACCTTC.

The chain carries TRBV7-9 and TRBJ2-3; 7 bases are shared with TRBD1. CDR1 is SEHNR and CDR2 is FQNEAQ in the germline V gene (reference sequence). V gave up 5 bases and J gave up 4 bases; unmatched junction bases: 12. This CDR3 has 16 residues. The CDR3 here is CASSTPRDRVADTQYF. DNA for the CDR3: TGTGCCAGCAGCACCCCCCGAGACAGGGTAGCAGATACGCAGTATTTT.

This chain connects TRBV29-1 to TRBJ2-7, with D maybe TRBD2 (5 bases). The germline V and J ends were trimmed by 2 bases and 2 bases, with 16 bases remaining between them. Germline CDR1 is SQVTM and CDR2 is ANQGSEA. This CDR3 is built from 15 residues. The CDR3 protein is CSVETGRGHPYEQYF. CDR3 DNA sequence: TGCAGCGTTGAAACCGGCAGAGGGCACCCCTACGAGCAGTACTTC.

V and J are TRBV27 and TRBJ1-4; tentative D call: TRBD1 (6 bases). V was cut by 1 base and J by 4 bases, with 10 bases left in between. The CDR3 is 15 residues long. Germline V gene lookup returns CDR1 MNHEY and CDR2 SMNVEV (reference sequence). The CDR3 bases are TGTGCCAGCAGTTTATTGACAGGCGGTAATGAAAAACTGTTTTTT. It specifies CASSLLTGGNEKLFF.

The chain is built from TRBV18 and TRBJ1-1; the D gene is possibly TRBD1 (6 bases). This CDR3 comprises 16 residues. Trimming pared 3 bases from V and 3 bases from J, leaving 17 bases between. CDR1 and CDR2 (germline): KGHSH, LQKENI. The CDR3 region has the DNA TGTGCCAGCTCACCTGGGGGGCTGGGTACGGACACTGAAGCTTTCTTT. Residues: CASSPGGLGTDTEAFF.

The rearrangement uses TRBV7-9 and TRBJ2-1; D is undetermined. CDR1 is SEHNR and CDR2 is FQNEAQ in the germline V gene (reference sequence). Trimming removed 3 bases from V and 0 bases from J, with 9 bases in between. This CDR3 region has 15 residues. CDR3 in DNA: TGTGCCAGCAGCTTTAAACGGAACTCCTACAATGAGCAGTTCTTC. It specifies CASSFKRNSYNEQFF.

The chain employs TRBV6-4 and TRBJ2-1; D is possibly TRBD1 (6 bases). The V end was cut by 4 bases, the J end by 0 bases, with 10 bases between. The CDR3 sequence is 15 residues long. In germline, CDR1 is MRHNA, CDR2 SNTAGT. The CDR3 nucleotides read TGTGCCAGCAGTGTCCGGGACAACTCCTACAATGAGCAGTTCTTC. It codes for CASSVRDNSYNEQFF.

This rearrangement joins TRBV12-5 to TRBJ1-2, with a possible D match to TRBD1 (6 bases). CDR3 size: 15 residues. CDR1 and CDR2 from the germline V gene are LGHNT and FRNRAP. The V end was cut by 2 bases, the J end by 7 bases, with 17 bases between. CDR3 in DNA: TGTGCTAGTGGTTTGTTAGGGCAGGGGTTTTCTGGCTACACCTTC. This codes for CASGLLGQGFSGYTF.

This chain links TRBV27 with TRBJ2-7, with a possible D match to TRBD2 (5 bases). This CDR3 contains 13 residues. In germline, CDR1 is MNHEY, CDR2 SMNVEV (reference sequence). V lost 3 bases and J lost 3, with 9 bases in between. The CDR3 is CASSLKAGYEQYF. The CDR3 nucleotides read TGTGCCAGCAGTTTGAAGGCGGGCTACGAGCAGTACTTC.

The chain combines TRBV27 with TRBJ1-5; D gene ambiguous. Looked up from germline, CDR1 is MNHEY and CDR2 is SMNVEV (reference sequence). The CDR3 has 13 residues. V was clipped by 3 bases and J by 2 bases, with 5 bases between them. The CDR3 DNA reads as TGTGCCAGCAGTTTTCTCGGCAATCAGCCCCAGCATTTT. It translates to CASSFLGNQPQHF.

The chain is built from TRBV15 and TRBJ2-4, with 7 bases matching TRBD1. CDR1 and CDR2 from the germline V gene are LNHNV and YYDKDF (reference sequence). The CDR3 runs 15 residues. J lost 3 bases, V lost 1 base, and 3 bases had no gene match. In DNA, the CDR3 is TGTGCCACCAGCAGAGGCCGGGACAGCAAAAACATTCAGTACTTC. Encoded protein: CATSRGRDSKNIQYF.

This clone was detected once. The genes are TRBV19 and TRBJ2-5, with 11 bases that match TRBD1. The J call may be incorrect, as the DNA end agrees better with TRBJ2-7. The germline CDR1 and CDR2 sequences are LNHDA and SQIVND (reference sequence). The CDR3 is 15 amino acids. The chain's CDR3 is CASSTGTGGLYEQYF. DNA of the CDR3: TGTGCCAGTAGTACGGGGACAGGGGGACTTTACGAGCAGTACTTC.

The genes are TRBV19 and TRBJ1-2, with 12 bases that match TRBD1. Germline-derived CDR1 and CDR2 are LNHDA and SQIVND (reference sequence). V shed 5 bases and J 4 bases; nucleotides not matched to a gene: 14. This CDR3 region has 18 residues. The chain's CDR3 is CASSEGTGGWSTSYGYTF. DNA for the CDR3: TGTGCCAGTAGTGAAGGGACAGGGGGCTGGTCTACTAGCTATGGCTACACCTTC.

CDR3 residues: CASSPSTSNYGYTF. The CDR3 DNA follows: TGTGCCAGTAGTCCGTCGACAAGTAACTATGGCTACACCTTC. The chain recombines TRBV19 with TRBJ1-2; D uncertain. The CDR3 runs to 14 residues. V lost 5 bases and J 1 base, leaving 11 bases between the germline ends. Germline values: CDR1 LNHDA, CDR2 SQIVND (reference sequence).

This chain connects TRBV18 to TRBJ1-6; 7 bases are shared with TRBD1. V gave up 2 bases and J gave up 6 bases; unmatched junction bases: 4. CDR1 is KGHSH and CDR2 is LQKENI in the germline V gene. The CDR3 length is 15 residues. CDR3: CASSPDRVPNSPLHF. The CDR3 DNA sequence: TGTGCCAGCTCACCAGACAGGGTACCTAATTCACCCCTCCACTTT. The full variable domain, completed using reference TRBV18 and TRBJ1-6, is NAGVMQNPRHLVRRRGQEARLRCSPMKGHSHVYWYRQLPEEGLKFMVYLQKENIIDESGMPKERFSAEFPKEGPSILRIQQVVRGDSAAYFCASSPDRVPNSPLHFGNGTRLTVT.

CDR3: CSVGTGGFHEQYF. In DNA form, the CDR3 reads TGCAGCGTCGGGACAGGGGGCTTCCACGAGCAGTACTTC. This chain joins TRBV29-1 and TRBJ2-7, with 12 positions matching TRBD1. Germline V lookup: CDR1 SQVTM, CDR2 ANQGSEA. This CDR3 is 13 amino acids long. Trimming took 6 bases from V and 5 from J; bases not matched to a gene: 5.

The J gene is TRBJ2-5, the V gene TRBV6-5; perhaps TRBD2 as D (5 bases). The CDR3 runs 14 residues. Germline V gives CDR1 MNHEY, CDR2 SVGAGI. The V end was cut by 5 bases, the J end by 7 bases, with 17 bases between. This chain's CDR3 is CASSLEDSLGTQYF. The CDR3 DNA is TGTGCCAGCAGTCTAGAGGACTCGCTAGGGACCCAGTACTTC.

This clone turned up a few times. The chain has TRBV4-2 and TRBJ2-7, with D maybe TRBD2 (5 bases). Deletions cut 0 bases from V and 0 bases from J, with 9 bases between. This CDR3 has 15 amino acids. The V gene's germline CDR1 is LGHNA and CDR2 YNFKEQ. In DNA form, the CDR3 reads TGTGCCAGCAGCCAAGATCGGGGTAGCTCCTACGAGCAGTACTTC. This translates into CASSQDRGSSYEQYF.

The CDR3 spells CASSPKVGDRNTDTQYF. The CDR3 bases are TGTGCCAGCAGCCCAAAGGTGGGGGACAGAAACACAGATACGCAGTATTTT. This chain joins TRBV5-8 and TRBJ2-3; TRBD1 matches at 7 bases. Losses at the gene ends were 4 bases for V and 2 bases for J; bases not matched to a gene: 13. Germline CDR1 and CDR2: SGHTS and YDEGEE. The CDR3 consists of 17 residues. The whole variable domain, remainder taken from reference TRBV5-8 and TRBJ2-3, is EAGVTQSPTHLIKTRGQQATLRCSPISGHTSVYWYQQALGLGLQFLLWYDEGEERNRGNFPPRFSGRQFPNYSSELNVNALELEDSALYLCASSPKVGDRNTDTQYFGPGTRLTVL.

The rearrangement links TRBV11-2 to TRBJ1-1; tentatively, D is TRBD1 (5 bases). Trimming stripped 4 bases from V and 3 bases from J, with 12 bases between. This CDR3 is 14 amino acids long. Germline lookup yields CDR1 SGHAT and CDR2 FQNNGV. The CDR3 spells CASSSREGDTEAFF. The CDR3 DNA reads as TGTGCCAGCAGCTCCAGGGAGGGTGACACTGAAGCTTTCTTT.

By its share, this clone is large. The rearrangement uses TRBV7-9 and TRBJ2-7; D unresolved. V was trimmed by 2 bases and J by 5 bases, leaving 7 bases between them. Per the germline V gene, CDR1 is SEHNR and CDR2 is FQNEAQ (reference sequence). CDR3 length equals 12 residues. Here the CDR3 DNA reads TGTGCCAGCAGCTTAACCGTAGACGAGCAGTACTTC. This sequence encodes CASSLTVDEQYF. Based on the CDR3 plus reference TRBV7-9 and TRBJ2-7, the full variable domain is DTGVSQNPRHKITKRGQNVTFRCDPISEHNRLYWYRQTLGQGPEFLTYFQNEAQLEKSRLLSDRFSAERPKGSFSTLEIQRTEQGDSAMYLCASSLTVDEQYFGPGTRLTVT.

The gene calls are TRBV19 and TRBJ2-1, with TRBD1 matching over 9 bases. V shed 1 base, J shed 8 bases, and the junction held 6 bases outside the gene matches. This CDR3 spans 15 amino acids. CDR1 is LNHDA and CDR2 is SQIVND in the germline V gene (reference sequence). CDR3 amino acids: CASSIGNRGLDEQFF. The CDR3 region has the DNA TGTGCCAGTAGTATAGGAAACAGGGGGCTGGATGAGCAGTTCTTC.

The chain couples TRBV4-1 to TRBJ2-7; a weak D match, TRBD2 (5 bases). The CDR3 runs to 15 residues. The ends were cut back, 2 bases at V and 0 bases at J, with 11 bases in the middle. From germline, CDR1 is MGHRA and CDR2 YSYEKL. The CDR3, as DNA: TGCGCCAGCAGCCAAAACTTAGGGAGCTCCTACGAGCAGTACTTC. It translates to CASSQNLGSSYEQYF.

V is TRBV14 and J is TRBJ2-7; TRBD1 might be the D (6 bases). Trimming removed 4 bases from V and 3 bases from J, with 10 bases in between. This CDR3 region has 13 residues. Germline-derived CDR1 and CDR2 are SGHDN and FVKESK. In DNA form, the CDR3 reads TGTGCCAGCAGCCCCACAGGGCGCTACGAGCAGTACTTC. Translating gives CASSPTGRYEQYF.

The CDR3 coding sequence is TGTGCCAGCAGCCCCCAAGGACTTGGGGACTACGAGCAGTACTTC. Translating gives CASSPQGLGDYEQYF. The chain uses TRBV9 and TRBJ2-7; TRBD2 might be the D (5 bases). The CDR3 consists of 15 residues. V dropped 4 bases and J dropped 3 bases, with 17 bases sitting between them. Germline values: CDR1 SGDLS, CDR2 YYNGEE.

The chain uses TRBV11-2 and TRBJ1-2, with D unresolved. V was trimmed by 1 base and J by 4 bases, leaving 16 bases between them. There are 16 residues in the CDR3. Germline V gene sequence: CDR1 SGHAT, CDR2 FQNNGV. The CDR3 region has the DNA TGTGCCAGCAGCTTAGTTGTTAACCCTCTCAGCTATGGCTACACCTTC. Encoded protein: CASSLVVNPLSYGYTF.